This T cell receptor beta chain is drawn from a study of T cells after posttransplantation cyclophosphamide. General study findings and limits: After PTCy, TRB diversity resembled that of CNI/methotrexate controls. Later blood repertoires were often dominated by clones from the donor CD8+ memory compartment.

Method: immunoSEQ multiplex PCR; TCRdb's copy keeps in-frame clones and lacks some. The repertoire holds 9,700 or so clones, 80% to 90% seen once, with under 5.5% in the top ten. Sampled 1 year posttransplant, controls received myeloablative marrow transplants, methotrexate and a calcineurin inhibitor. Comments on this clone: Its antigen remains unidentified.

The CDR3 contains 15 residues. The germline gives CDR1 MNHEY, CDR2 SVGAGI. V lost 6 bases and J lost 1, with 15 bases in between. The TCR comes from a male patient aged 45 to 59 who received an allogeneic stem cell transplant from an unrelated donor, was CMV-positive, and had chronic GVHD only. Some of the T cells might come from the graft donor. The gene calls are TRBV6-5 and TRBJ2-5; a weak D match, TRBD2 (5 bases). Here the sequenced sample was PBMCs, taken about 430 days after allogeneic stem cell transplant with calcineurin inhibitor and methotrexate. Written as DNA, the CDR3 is TGTGCCAGCAGACTCATTCCGGACTCCCAAGAGACCCAGTACTTC. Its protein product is CASRLIPDSQETQYF.